This TCR beta chain was obtained from a study of blood T cell repertoires in COVID-19. Across the whole study: Material from acute and convalescent COVID-19 was sourced from the United States, Italy and Spain. In each case, the material was cDNA or gDNA derived from T cells, B-cell-depleted T cells, or PBMCs.

Sequencing used immunoSEQ multiplex PCR; TCRdb keeps in-frame clones, though not all of them. Of 190,000 or so clones in the sample, under 85% were seen once. Germline CDR1 and CDR2: MNHEY and SMNVEV (reference sequence). Trimming took off 6 bases at V and 7 bases at J, with 21 bases between the two ends. The CDR3 covers 16 residues. The clonotype was recovered from a woman aged 80 or over with acute or convalescent COVID-19. The sequenced sample was peripheral blood. The gene calls are TRBV27 and TRBJ2-2; tentatively, D is TRBD1 (5 bases). CDR3 coding DNA: TGTGCCAGCAGGAGCCAGGGCCCCCGAACAGGCGGGGAGCTGTTTTTT. It is translated as CASRSQGPRTGGELFF.